The clone carrying this TCR beta chain was recorded a few times. As yet, its antigen is unknown. TCRdb fed the reads into MiXCR, producing one record per CDR3 protein. The sample carries 650,000 to 900,000 distinct CDR3 sequences, approximately 30% recorded once. The source of the sample is a study of T cell repertoires in cytomegalovirus infection. Overall study: CMV infection and matching HLA type were both indicated by public TCR beta signatures.

The length of the CDR3 is 16 residues. V shed 7 bases, J shed 9 bases, and the junction held 12 bases outside the gene matches. Germline V gives CDR1 MDHEN, CDR2 SYDVKM. The TCR sequence derives from a human donor in good health (CMV status not recorded). Some clones in this sample may be carry-over from other donors' samples. This sample comprised cultured CD8+ T cells from PBMCs, obtained from culture after CMV antigen stimulation. The chain combines TRBV28 with TRBJ2-1; 13 positions agree with TRBD2. DNA of the CDR3: TGTGCCAGCACCGGGACTAGCGGGACCTGGGAGGGTGAGCAGTTCTTC. Protein product: CASTGTSGTWEGEQFF.